The clone carrying this T cell receptor beta chain was counted once. The table came from immunoSEQ multiplex PCR; TCRdb's copy has only in-frame clones and leaves some out. The data show around 120,000 clones, 80% to 90% seen once. The record originates from a study of control samples from healthy donors and cancer patients. In germline, CDR1 is SGHTS, CDR2 YDEGEE. The V gene end was trimmed by 4 bases and the J gene end by 1 base; junction bases not matched to a gene: 7. The CDR3 spans 16 residues. The genes are TRBV5-8 and TRBJ1-5; TRBD1 agrees at 8 bases. The receptor was isolated from a woman in her fifties or sixties with colorectal cancer. The sequenced material came from PBMCs. The CDR3: CASSLLRGLSNQPQHF. The CDR3 DNA is TGTGCCAGCAGCCTCCTCAGGGGGCTAAGCAATCAGCCCCAGCATTTT.